This T cell receptor beta chain was found in a study of T cells in localized non-small cell lung cancer. Germline CDR1 reads SEHNR; CDR2 reads FQNEAQ (reference sequence). The CDR3 covers 14 residues. V lost 8 bases to trimming and J lost 6 bases; unmatched junction nucleotides: 10. Findings and caveats of the study: Only one tumor region went through sequencing, so heterogeneity may still be there. There was higher T cell clonality in uninvolved adjacent lung than in tumor, and it was highest there. The study linked higher blood T cell density to longer overall survival. In adjacent lung appeared a median about 58 of the top 100 tumor clones.

Regarding this clone: The antigen is unknown.

Profiled with immunoSEQ multiplex PCR; TCRdb holds only in-frame clones, not every one. The data contain roughly 76,000 clones, over 60% of them singletons. The chain recombines TRBV7-9 with TRBJ2-1; 7 bases align to TRBD1. This specimen was PBMCs, taken before any cancer treatment. This clonotype was obtained from a man aged 35-69 years with stage II squamous cell lung carcinoma. The CDR3 is CASLRDRRFNEQFF. In DNA form, the CDR3 reads TGTGCCAGCCTCCGGGACAGAAGATTCAATGAGCAGTTCTTC.